The TCR beta chain under discussion was sequenced for a study of blood T cell repertoires in COVID-19. TCRdb keeps only in-frame clones here, not all; method: immunoSEQ multiplex PCR. The table shows hundreds of thousands of clones, with about nine tenths occurring only once. Patients from Seattle were sampled longitudinally, starting during active infection. The clonotype was recovered from a woman in her 30s with COVID-19, enrolled during active disease. The sample was peripheral blood.

Here the CDR3 reads CASSPAWSGPLHF. CDR3 coding DNA: TGTGCCAGCAGTCCGGCCTGGAGTGGGCCCCTCCACTTT. The rearrangement uses TRBV7-9 and TRBJ1-6; D call uncertain. Trimming stripped 6 bases from V and 13 bases from J, with 16 bases between. There are 13 residues in the CDR3. Germline lookup yields CDR1 SEHNR and CDR2 FQNEAQ (reference sequence).